Here is one T cell receptor (beta chain) with its context. Vbeta (60) and Jbeta (13) primers were used in the PCR. Here immunoSEQ multiplex PCR was the method, and the copy in TCRdb shows in-frame clones only, minus some. The data show 150,000 to 200,000 clones, approximately 80% seen once. The record originates from a study of cytomegalovirus exposure and HLA in healthy donors. The CDR3 length is 15 residues. CDR1 and CDR2 from the germline V gene are SGHTA and FQGNSA. V lost 5 bases to trimming and J lost 9 bases, with 22 bases between them. The sample comprised PBMCs. The V gene is TRBV7-2, the J gene TRBJ2-5, with D possibly matching TRBD2 (5 bases). This TCR derives from a woman in her twenties or thirties in good health and CMV-seronegative. CDR3 coding DNA: TGTGCCAGCAGCCCGCGCCGTGGCAGGCCGAGGGCCCAGTACTTC. Translating it yields CASSPRRGRPRAQYF. Filled out from reference TRBV7-2 and TRBJ2-5, the complete variable domain reads GAGVSQSPSNKVTEKGKDVELRCDPISGHTALYWYRQSLGQGLEFLIYFQGNSAPDKSGLPSDRFSAERTGGSVSTLTIQRTQQEDSAVYLCASSPRRGRPRAQYFGPGTRLLVL.